The 14 T cell receptor beta chains in this list originate from one sample, sequenced in a study of blood T cell repertoires in COVID-19. Data came from immunoSEQ multiplex PCR; TCRdb stores just in-frame clones and leaves some out. The sample has 40,000 to 55,000 clones, approximately 84% seen once. What was sequenced was peripheral blood. Receptors originate from a man aged 50 to 60 with active COVID-19.

The sample holds a few counts of this clone. The chain joins TRBV11-2 to TRBJ2-7; D is possibly TRBD1 (6 bases). Germline-derived CDR1 and CDR2 are SGHAT and FQNNGV. The V gene lost 5 bases and the J gene lost 1 base, with 18 bases spanning the gap. The CDR3 sequence is 16 residues long. CDR3 sequence: CASSLVQGKESYEQYF. CDR3 DNA: TGTGCCAGCAGCCTGGTCCAGGGGAAGGAATCCTACGAGCAGTACTTC.

The rearrangement joins TRBV10-1 to TRBJ2-1; TRBD2 agrees at 12 bases. Losses at the gene ends were 6 bases for V and 2 bases for J; bases not matched to a gene: 5. The length of the CDR3 is 16 residues. Germline lookup yields CDR1 WNHNN and CDR2 SYGVQD (reference sequence). In DNA, the CDR3 is TGCGCCAGCAGGGAAGGACTAGCGGGACCCTACAATGAGCAGTTCTTC. Amino acids: CASREGLAGPYNEQFF.

The rearrangement joins TRBV6-5 to TRBJ2-7; 7 bases align to TRBD1. This CDR3 comprises 15 residues. After removal of 6 bases from V and 2 bases from J, the junction contained 10 bases not matched to a gene. Germline lookup yields CDR1 MNHEY and CDR2 SVGAGI. The CDR3: CASRPTPQGAYEQYF. The DNA of the CDR3 is TGTGCCAGCAGACCCACTCCGCAGGGGGCCTACGAGCAGTACTTC.

This rearrangement joins TRBV6-2 or TRBV6-3 to TRBJ2-5; TRBD2 might be the D (5 bases). The germline gives CDR1 MNHEY, CDR2 SVGEGT. CDR3 length: 13 amino acids. Trimming left V 6 bases short and J 5 bases short, with 13 bases between. Here the CDR3 reads CASSFAGTETQYF. Here the CDR3 DNA reads TGTGCCAGCAGCTTCGCGGGCACGGAGACCCAGTACTTC.

This chain uses TRBV28 with TRBJ1-2; unclear D gene. Trimming stripped 6 bases from V and 8 bases from J, with 10 bases between. The germline CDR1 and CDR2 sequences are MDHEN and SYDVKM. The CDR3 sequence is 11 residues long. The CDR3 loop is CASRHNEGYTF. CDR3 bases: TGTGCCAGCAGACATAATGAAGGCTACACCTTC.

The V and J genes are TRBV5-5 and TRBJ1-2; weak D call: TRBD1 (6 bases). V gave up 4 bases and J gave up 9 bases, with 19 bases separating them. In germline, CDR1 is SGHKS, CDR2 YYEKEE (reference sequence). The CDR3 sequence is 14 residues long. CDR3: CASSPWTDPGSYTF. The CDR3, as DNA: TGTGCCAGCAGCCCCTGGACAGACCCGGGAAGCTACACCTTC.

The CDR3: CASTLAGMSWNEQFF. The CDR3, as DNA: TGTGCCAGCACCCTAGCGGGAATGAGCTGGAATGAGCAGTTCTTC. V is TRBV6-5 and J is TRBJ2-1; 9 bases are shared with TRBD2. The junction had 11 bases not matched to a gene; V was cut back by 7 bases and J by 7 bases. There are 15 residues in the CDR3. From germline, CDR1 is MNHEY and CDR2 SVGAGI.

This clone was seen only a few times. The J gene is TRBJ1-1, the V gene TRBV6-5, with 8 bases matching TRBD1. Germline V CDR1 and CDR2: MNHEY, SVGAGI. There are 14 residues in the CDR3. Unmatched junction bases numbered 5, after V lost 6 bases and J lost 2 bases. CDR3 loop: CASSARGPNTEAFF. In nucleotides, the CDR3 is TGTGCCAGCAGCGCCAGGGGGCCAAACACTGAAGCTTTCTTT.

The chain recombines TRBV7-2 with TRBJ2-3; TRBD2 agrees at 11 bases. V dropped 4 bases and J dropped 5; count of bases not matched to a gene: 8. CDR3 length equals 16 residues. Germline CDR1 is SGHTA and CDR2 is FQGNSA. The CDR3 here is CASSYTNLAGGDTQYF. The DNA of the CDR3 is TGTGCCAGCAGCTACACCAACCTAGCGGGGGGAGATACGCAGTATTTT.

The chain uses TRBV6-2 or TRBV6-3 and TRBJ2-7; 8 bases are shared with TRBD2. Germline V CDR1 and CDR2: MNHEY, SVGEGT. The CDR3 totals 13 residues. Germline trimming cut 6 bases from V and 3 bases from J; bases unmatched to any gene: 4. The CDR3 DNA follows: TGTGCCAGCAGCCAGGGACTAGGCTACGAGCAGTACTTC. It specifies CASSQGLGYEQYF.

This chain joins TRBV5-1 and TRBJ1-4; D is unclear. The V gene lost 0 bases and the J gene lost 5 bases, with 11 bases spanning the gap. CDR3 length equals 15 residues. Germline CDR1 and CDR2: SGHRS and YFSETQ. CDR3 nucleotide sequence: TGCGCCAGCAGCTTGGAAGCTAACTCAAATGAAAAACTGTTTTTT. It encodes CASSLEANSNEKLFF.

V is TRBV27 and J is TRBJ2-3; D gene ambiguous. V was trimmed by 7 bases and J by 4 bases, leaving 24 bases between them. Germline V gives CDR1 MNHEY, CDR2 SMNVEV (reference sequence). This CDR3 comprises 17 residues. CDR3 protein: CASTTLGRLLLSDTQYF. The CDR3 DNA sequence: TGTGCCAGCACCACCCTTGGTAGATTATTGCTCTCAGATACGCAGTATTTT.

J is TRBJ2-1 and V is TRBV4-1; tentative D call: TRBD1 (6 bases). The CDR3 is made up of 15 amino acids. Germline CDR1 and CDR2: MGHRA and YSYEKL. Trimming removed 1 base at V and 4 bases at J, with 11 bases between. The CDR3 DNA follows: TGCGCCAGCAGCCAAGCCTGGACAGCATACAATGAGCAGTTCTTC. Translation gives CASSQAWTAYNEQFF.

This clone is deemed medium-sized. Other nucleotide sequences from this sample produce the same CDR3. The rearrangement links TRBV12-3 or TRBV12-4 to TRBJ2-7; no reliable D call. V lost 1 base and J lost 4, with 5 bases in between. CDR3 length: 12 amino acids. CDR3 DNA: TGTGCCAGCAGTTTAGTGAGGTACGAGCAGTACTTC. Residues: CASSLVRYEQYF.